These 11 T cell receptor beta chains came from one sample sequenced in a study of T-cell reconstitution after alpha-beta-depleted transplantation in children. Library preparation (for TCRbeta) was performed with unique molecular identifiers. Using its own MiXCR run on the PCR reads, TCRdb lists one record per CDR3 protein. This sample has around 800,000 distinct CDR3 sequences, with approximately 15% found just once. The sequences come from PBMCs, mostly from graft donor cells, collected 360 days after TCRalphabeta/CD19-depleted stem cell transplant. Receptors originate from a male patient younger than 18 who had a stem cell transplant for acute lymphoblastic leukemia, so the T cells may come from the graft donor.

The CDR3 nucleotides read TGTGCCAGCAGCTCACGGGGGTTTAACACCGGGGAGCTGTTTTTT. As protein: CASSSRGFNTGELFF. The chain carries TRBV11-2 and TRBJ2-2; maybe TRBD2 (6 bases). V lost 4 bases and J 2 bases, leaving 11 bases between the germline ends. Germline V gives CDR1 SGHAT, CDR2 FQNNGV. CDR3 length: 15 residues.

This clonotype came up many times. The chain links TRBV14 to TRBJ2-7; D gene unclear. The CDR3 loop spans 13 amino acids. From germline, CDR1 is SGHDN and CDR2 FVKESK. Trimming removed 5 bases at V and 3 bases at J, with 11 bases between. This CDR3 reads CASSYSRIYEQYF. Here the CDR3 DNA reads TGTGCCAGCAGCTATTCACGCATCTACGAGCAGTACTTC.

V gene TRBV4-1 combines with J gene TRBJ2-1, with D possibly TRBD2 on 6 matching bases. CDR1 and CDR2 from the germline V gene are MGHRA and YSYEKL. The CDR3 covers 15 residues. V was trimmed by 1 base and J by 6 bases, leaving 13 bases between them. The CDR3 reads CASSQVGRGGNEQFF. CDR3 nucleotide sequence: TGCGCCAGCAGCCAAGTTGGGCGGGGAGGCAATGAGCAGTTCTTC.

The gene calls are TRBV4-1 and TRBJ1-4, with 7 bases matching TRBD1. Germline loops: CDR1 MGHRA, CDR2 YSYEKL. V shed 5 bases, J shed 0 bases, and the junction held 6 bases outside the gene matches. The CDR3 is 16 amino acids. DNA for the CDR3: TGCGCCAGCAGCGCGGGGACAGCGTCAACTAATGAAAAACTGTTTTTT. Translating it yields CASSAGTASTNEKLFF.

CDR3 in amino acids: CASSLAGTSKQYF. For the CDR3, the DNA is TGCGCCAGCAGCTTGGCCGGGACTAGCAAGCAGTACTTC. V usage is TRBV5-1 and J usage is TRBJ2-7; 9 bases map to TRBD2. CDR3 length equals 13 residues. With V trimmed by 0 bases and J by 8 bases, 3 bases remained unmatched. Germline CDR1 reads SGHRS; CDR2 reads YFSETQ.

This clonotype was seen only a few times. The chain uses TRBV5-1 and TRBJ1-2; D uncertain. The germline V gene encodes CDR1 SGHRS and CDR2 YFSETQ. The CDR3 runs 13 residues. The V and J ends lost 3 bases and 7 bases respectively, with 13 bases between them. CDR3 coding DNA: TGCGCCAGCAGCTCCTCGGGAAAAGGTGGCTACACCTTC. It translates to CASSSSGKGGYTF.

CDR3 region: CATSDPRNTEAFF. In nucleotides, the CDR3 is TGTGCCACCAGTGATCCACGGAACACTGAAGCTTTCTTT. The V gene is TRBV24-1, the J gene TRBJ1-1; D is uncertain. Trimming shortened V by 3 bases and J by 1 base, and 5 bases separated the two germline ends. This CDR3 contains 13 residues. Germline-derived CDR1 and CDR2 are KGHDR and SFDVKD.

The chain uses TRBV29-1 and TRBJ2-5; the match to TRBD1 covers 8 bases. The CDR3 sequence is 15 residues long. The V segment lost 6 bases and the J segment 1 base; nucleotides outside the gene matches: 10. Germline V gives CDR1 SQVTM, CDR2 ANQGSEA. CDR3 in DNA: TGCAGCGTCGCTGACAGGGGACGGGCCCAAGAGACCCAGTACTTC. Protein product: CSVADRGRAQETQYF.

The chain employs TRBV10-3 and TRBJ1-5; TRBD1 matches 8 bases. The junction had 8 bases not matched to a gene; V was cut back by 0 bases and J by 4 bases. Germline assignment: CDR1 ENHRY and CDR2 SYGVKD. The CDR3 covers 17 residues. Here the CDR3 reads CAISESGRGLLNQPQHF. The DNA of the CDR3 is TGTGCCATCAGTGAGTCGGGCAGGGGGCTCCTAAATCAGCCCCAGCATTTT.

The rearrangement links TRBV2 to TRBJ1-1, with 10 bases lining up with TRBD1. V gave up 4 bases and J gave up 10 bases; unmatched junction bases: 6. The CDR3 is 13 residues long. CDR1 is SNHLY, CDR2 FYNNEI, per germline. The CDR3 DNA is TGTGCCAGCAGTGGGGACAGGGGAATTACAGCTTTCTTT. This sequence encodes CASSGDRGITAFF.

Concerning this clonotype: A read error may be the cause here, since a much bigger clone is one base away. This chain connects TRBV7-9 to TRBJ1-2, with D maybe TRBD1 (5 bases). CDR3 length equals 15 residues. Germline V gene data show CDR1 as SEHNR and CDR2 as FQNEAQ (reference sequence). The DNA for the CDR3 is TGTGCCAGCAGCTCACACAGGCGCACTAACTATGGCTACATCTTC. It codes for CASSSHRRTNYGYIF.